This T cell receptor beta chain was sequenced during a study of blood T cell repertoires in COVID-19. The table came from immunoSEQ multiplex PCR; TCRdb's copy has only in-frame clones and leaves some out. The sample has about 190,000 clones, just under 80% seen once. The trim removed 6 bases at V and 2 bases at J, leaving 3 bases unmatched. The CDR3 sequence is 13 residues long. The gene calls are TRBV12-3 or TRBV12-4 and TRBJ2-5, with 7 nucleotides matching TRBD1. The receptor's source is a woman of 80 years or more with active or convalescent COVID-19. Sequenced input: peripheral blood. Here the CDR3 DNA reads TGTGCCAGCAGCATGACAGGGCAAGAGACCCAGTACTTC. This encodes CASSMTGQETQYF.